The next 20 T cell receptor beta chains were all read from a single sample in a study of technical replicates of blood from a few donors. Libraries were prepared by immunoSEQ multiplex PCR; TCRdb keeps only in-frame clonotypes and omits some of them. The sample has roughly 70,000 clones; roughly 94% are singletons. The source material was T cells isolated from PBMCs. The receptors were sampled from a human donor in good health.

DNA for the CDR3: TGTGCCAGCACCTCAATGACGGGTGGGAACACTGAAGCTTTCTTT. This sequence encodes CASTSMTGGNTEAFF. The chain employs TRBV7-9 and TRBJ1-1; D call uncertain. This CDR3 spans 15 amino acids. Germline V lookup: CDR1 SEHNR, CDR2 FQNEAQ (reference sequence). Deletions cut 7 bases from V and 1 base from J, with 16 bases between.

This clone has a handful of counts. The chain recombines TRBV5-6 with TRBJ2-1; tentative D call: TRBD2 (5 bases). V was cut by 4 bases and J by 7 bases, with 12 bases left in between. CDR3 length: 13 residues. Germline V gene lookup returns CDR1 SGHDT and CDR2 YYEEEE. Here the CDR3 DNA reads TGTGCCAGCAGCCTGATCGGGGAAAATGAGCAGTTCTTC. As protein: CASSLIGENEQFF.

V usage is TRBV28 and J usage is TRBJ2-7, with D possibly matching TRBD2 (5 bases). The CDR3 sequence is 12 residues long. CDR1 is MDHEN, CDR2 SYDVKM, per germline. The CDR3 is CASSLEGPGLQV. CDR3 nucleotide sequence: TGTGCCAGCAGTTTAGAGGGCCCAGGACTTCAGGTC.

This chain links TRBV11-3 with TRBJ2-7; 11 bases agree with TRBD2. The CDR3 spans 15 residues. V shed 0 bases and J 3 bases; nucleotides not matched to a gene: 1. In germline, CDR1 is SGHNT, CDR2 YENEEA. DNA of the CDR3: TGTGCCAGCAGCTTAGAGGGGACTAGCGGCTACGAGCAGTACTTC. This encodes CASSLEGTSGYEQYF.

The chain is built from TRBV4-2 and TRBJ2-3; 11 bases align to TRBD2. The CDR3 contains 16 residues. The V segment lost 1 base and the J segment 5 bases; nucleotides outside the gene matches: 5. Germline CDR1 reads LGHNA; CDR2 reads YNFKEQ. CDR3 bases: TGTGCCAGCAGCCAAGTACTAGCGGGAGTAGGAGATACGCAGTATTTT. The encoded protein is CASSQVLAGVGDTQYF.

This sequence joins TRBV2 and TRBJ2-1, with 7 bases lining up with TRBD2. V was clipped by 6 bases and J by 6 bases; unmatched bases: 8. The CDR3 length is 14 residues. The germline V gene has CDR1 SNHLY and CDR2 FYNNEI. The CDR3 here is CASRGWWEGNEQFF. CDR3 sequence (DNA): TGTGCCAGCAGGGGGTGGTGGGAGGGCAATGAGCAGTTCTTC.

The V and J genes are TRBV9 and TRBJ1-1; 10 bases are a match to TRBD1. V lost 4 bases, J lost 5 bases, and 8 bases stayed unmatched. Germline-derived CDR1 and CDR2 are SGDLS and YYNGEE. The CDR3 extends over 15 amino acids. CDR3 protein: CASSQSGTGATEAFF. The CDR3, as DNA: TGTGCCAGCAGCCAATCCGGGACAGGGGCGACTGAAGCTTTCTTT.

The V and J genes are TRBV11-3 and TRBJ1-4; TRBD1 matches at 9 bases. Trimming took 5 bases from V and 6 from J; bases not matched to a gene: 7. The CDR3 is 15 residues long. Germline assignment: CDR1 SGHNT and CDR2 YENEEA. CDR3 coding DNA: TGTGCCAGCAGCATACCGGGACAGGGTGATGAAAAACTGTTTTTT. Its protein product is CASSIPGQGDEKLFF.

The rearrangement uses TRBV2 and TRBJ2-1; a possible D gene is TRBD2 (6 bases). The CDR3 is 16 amino acids. Per germline, CDR1 SNHLY and CDR2 FYNNEI. Trimming cost V 5 bases and J 6 bases, with 20 bases left between them. The DNA for the CDR3 is TGTGCCAGCAGTTTGGACGGGAGCAATGGGGTCAATGAGCAGTTCTTC. Translation: CASSLDGSNGVNEQFF.

This chain links TRBV7-2 with TRBJ2-3, with 8 bases lining up with TRBD1. This CDR3 comprises 16 residues. With 2 bases clipped from V and 3 bases from J, the junction kept 7 bases outside the gene matches. CDR1 is SGHTA and CDR2 is FQGNSA in the germline V gene. This chain's CDR3 is CASSLRGRGLTDTQYF. CDR3 in DNA: TGTGCCAGCAGCTTAAGGGGCAGGGGGCTTACAGATACGCAGTATTTT.

This chain uses TRBV19 with TRBJ2-1; 11 bases line up with TRBD2. Germline CDR1 LNHDA, CDR2 SQIVND (reference sequence). The J segment lost 2 bases and the V segment lost 4 bases, leaving 4 bases of the junction unmatched. This CDR3 has 16 amino acids. The CDR3 loop reads CASSKRTSGPYNEQFF. The CDR3 nucleotides read TGTGCCAGTAGTAAGCGGACTAGCGGGCCCTACAATGAGCAGTTCTTC.

This clone was recorded a few times. CDR3 protein: CASSHRVSNQPQHF. The CDR3 coding sequence is TGTGCCAGTAGTCACAGGGTAAGCAATCAGCCCCAGCATTTT. The chain combines TRBV19 with TRBJ1-5; the D gene is possibly TRBD1 (6 bases). The CDR3 loop spans 14 amino acids. Trimming removed 5 bases at V and 1 base at J, with 9 bases between. CDR1 and CDR2 from the germline V gene are LNHDA and SQIVND (reference sequence). Drawing the rest from reference TRBV19 and TRBJ1-5, the complete variable domain is DGGITQSPKYLFRKEGQNVTLSCEQNLNHDAMYWYRQDPGQGLRLIYYSQIVNDFQKGDIAEGYSVSREKKESFPLTVTSAQKNPTAFYLCASSHRVSNQPQHFGDGTRLSIL.

The chain joins TRBV21-1 to TRBJ1-2. TRBV21-1 corresponds to a pseudogene. The length of the CDR3 is 10 residues. The CDR3 sequence is CASSNPSYTF. CDR3 DNA sequence: TGTGCCAGCAGCAACCCCTCCTACACCTTC.

The chain joins TRBV2 to TRBJ1-2; 8 bases agree with TRBD1. CDR1 and CDR2 from the germline V gene are SNHLY and FYNNEI. V trimming: 6 bases; J trimming: 2 bases; junction bases outside the gene matches: 5. CDR3 length equals 14 residues. The CDR3 region is CASRGDRTNYGYTF. The CDR3 DNA reads TGTGCCAGCAGGGGGGACAGGACCAACTATGGCTACACCTTC.

The genes are TRBV5-4 and TRBJ2-5; TRBD1 might be the D (6 bases). Trimming removed 4 bases from V and 4 bases from J, with 14 bases in between. The CDR3 runs 14 residues. CDR1 and CDR2 (germline): SGHNT, YYREEE (reference sequence). The CDR3 loop reads CASSPVDRRETQYF. CDR3 DNA sequence: TGTGCCAGCAGCCCGGTCGACAGGAGAGAGACCCAGTACTTC.

V usage is TRBV12-5 and J usage is TRBJ1-1; D call uncertain. CDR1 LGHNT and CDR2 FRNRAP come from the germline V gene. The CDR3 covers 13 residues. V dropped 5 bases and J dropped 0 bases, with 7 bases sitting between them. In nucleotides, the CDR3 is TGTGCTAGTGGTCTGTCCGTGAACACTGAAGCTTTCTTT. Protein: CASGLSVNTEAFF.

The rearrangement links TRBV6-5 to TRBJ2-5; unclear D gene. Trimming stripped 2 bases from V and 5 bases from J, with 3 bases between. Per germline, CDR1 MNHEY and CDR2 SVGAGI. CDR3 length: 11 amino acids. CDR3 residues: CASSYGETQYF. The DNA of the CDR3 is TGTGCCAGCAGTTACGGCGAGACCCAGTACTTC.

V gene TRBV7-9 combines with J gene TRBJ1-5, with TRBD1 matching over 7 bases. Trimming took 1 base from V and 5 from J; bases not matched to a gene: 5. Germline V gives CDR1 SEHNR, CDR2 FQNEAQ (reference sequence). This CDR3 is 15 amino acids long. In DNA form, the CDR3 reads TGTGCCAGCAGCTTAGGGGGGACAGCACATCAGCCCCAGCATTTT. Its protein is CASSLGGTAHQPQHF.

V gene TRBV28 combines with J gene TRBJ2-7; D possibly corresponds to TRBD1 (7 bases). V was trimmed by 5 bases and J by 6 bases, leaving 11 bases between them. Germline V CDR1 and CDR2: MDHEN, SYDVKM. The CDR3 runs 12 residues. CDR3 DNA sequence: TGTGCCAGCAGTGGCGGGACAGTCGAGCAGTACTTC. Translated: CASSGGTVEQYF.

J is TRBJ2-7 and V is TRBV28, with 12 bases fitting TRBD1. The CDR3 runs 15 residues. The V gene end was trimmed by 5 bases and the J gene end by 3 bases; junction bases not matched to a gene: 5. In germline, CDR1 is MDHEN, CDR2 SYDVKM. The CDR3 sequence is CASSPGQGAHYEQYF. CDR3 DNA: TGTGCCAGCAGTCCGGGACAGGGGGCCCACTACGAGCAGTACTTC.